This record looks at one TCR beta chain sequence and its context. This record comes from a study of blood T cell repertoires in COVID-19. Study information: Acute and convalescent COVID-19 specimens originated in the United States, Italy and Spain. PBMCs, B-cell-depleted T cells, or T cells were the source of the cDNA or gDNA that made up the material.

The data were produced by immunoSEQ multiplex PCR, yet TCRdb's version contains in-frame clones alone and is incomplete. Altogether about 54,000 clones are present, around 86% being singletons, with the ten largest covering 1.5% to 2%. The V end was cut by 5 bases, the J end by 9 bases, with 11 bases between. The CDR3 has 13 residues. The source of this sequence is a woman aged 55-69 years with acute or convalescent COVID-19. This chain joins TRBV12-3 or TRBV12-4 and TRBJ1-6, with D possibly matching TRBD1 (6 bases). Sequenced sample: peripheral blood. The CDR3 is CASSPRQVSPLHF. The CDR3 DNA follows: TGTGCCAGCAGTCCGCGACAGGTTTCACCCCTCCACTTT.